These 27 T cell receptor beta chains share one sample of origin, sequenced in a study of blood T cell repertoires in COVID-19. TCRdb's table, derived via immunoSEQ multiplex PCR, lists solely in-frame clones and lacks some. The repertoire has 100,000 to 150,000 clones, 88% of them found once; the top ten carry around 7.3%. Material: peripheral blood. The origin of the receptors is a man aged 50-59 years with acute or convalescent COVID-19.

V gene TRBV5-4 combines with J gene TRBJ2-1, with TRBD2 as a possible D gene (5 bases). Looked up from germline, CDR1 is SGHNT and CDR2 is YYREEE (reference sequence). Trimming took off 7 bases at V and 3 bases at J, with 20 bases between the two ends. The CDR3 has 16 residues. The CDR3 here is CASAADTFPGYNEQFF. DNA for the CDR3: TGTGCCAGCGCAGCGGATACTTTTCCAGGCTACAATGAGCAGTTCTTC.

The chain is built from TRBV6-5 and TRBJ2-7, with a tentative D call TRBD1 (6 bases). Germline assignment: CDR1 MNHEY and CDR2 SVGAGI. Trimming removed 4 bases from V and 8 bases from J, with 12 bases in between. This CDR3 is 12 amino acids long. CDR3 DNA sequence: TGTGCCAGCAGTTTGGGGGCTTCAAAGCAGTACTTC. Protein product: CASSLGASKQYF.

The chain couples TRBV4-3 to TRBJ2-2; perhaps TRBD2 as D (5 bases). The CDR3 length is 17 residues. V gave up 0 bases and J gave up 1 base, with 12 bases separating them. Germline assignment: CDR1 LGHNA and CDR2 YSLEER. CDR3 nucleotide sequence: TGCGCCAGCAGCCAAGATTGGCGGGCCCAGAACACCGGGGAGCTGTTTTTT. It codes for CASSQDWRAQNTGELFF.

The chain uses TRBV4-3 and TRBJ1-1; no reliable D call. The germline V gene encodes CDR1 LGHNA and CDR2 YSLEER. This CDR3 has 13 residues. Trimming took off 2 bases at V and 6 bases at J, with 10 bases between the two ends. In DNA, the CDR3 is TGCGCCAGCAGCCAATCGGTAGACTCTGAAGCTTTCTTT. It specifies CASSQSVDSEAFF.

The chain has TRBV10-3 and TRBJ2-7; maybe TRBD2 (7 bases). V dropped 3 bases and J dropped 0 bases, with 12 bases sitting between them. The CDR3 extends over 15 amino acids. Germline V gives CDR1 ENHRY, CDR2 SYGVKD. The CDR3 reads CAISDRGASSYEQYF. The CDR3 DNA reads TGTGCCATCAGTGATCGGGGGGCCAGCTCCTACGAGCAGTACTTC.

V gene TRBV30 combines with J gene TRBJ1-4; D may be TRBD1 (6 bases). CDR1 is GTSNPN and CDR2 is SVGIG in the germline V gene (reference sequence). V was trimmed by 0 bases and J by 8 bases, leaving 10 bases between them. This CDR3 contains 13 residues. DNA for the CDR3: TGTGCCTGGAGTGTACAGGGTGGAGAAAAACTGTTTTTT. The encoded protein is CAWSVQGGEKLFF.

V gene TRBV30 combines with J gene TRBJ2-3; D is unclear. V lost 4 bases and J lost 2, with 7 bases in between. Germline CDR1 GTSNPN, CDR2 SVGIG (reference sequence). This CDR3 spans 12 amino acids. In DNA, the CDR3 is TGTGCCTGGACCGTGTCCACAGATACGCAGTATTTT. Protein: CAWTVSTDTQYF.

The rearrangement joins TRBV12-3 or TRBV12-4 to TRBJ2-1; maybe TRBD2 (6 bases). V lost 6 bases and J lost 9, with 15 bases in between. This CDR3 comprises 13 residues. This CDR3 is CASRGRSGAEQFF. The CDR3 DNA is TGTGCCAGCAGGGGGAGGTCCGGTGCTGAGCAGTTCTTC.

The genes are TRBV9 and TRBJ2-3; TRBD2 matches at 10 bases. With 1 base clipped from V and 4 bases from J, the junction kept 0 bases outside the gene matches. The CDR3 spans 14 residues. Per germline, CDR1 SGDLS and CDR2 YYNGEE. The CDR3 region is CASSVLAGADTQYF. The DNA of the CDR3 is TGTGCCAGCAGCGTACTAGCGGGAGCAGATACGCAGTATTTT.

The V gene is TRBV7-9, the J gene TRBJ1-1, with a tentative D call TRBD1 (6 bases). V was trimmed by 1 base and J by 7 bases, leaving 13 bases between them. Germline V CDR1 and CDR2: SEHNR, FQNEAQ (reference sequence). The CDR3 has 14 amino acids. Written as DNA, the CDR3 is TGTGCCAGCAGCTTAGGTTCAGGGGTTAGTGAAGCTTTCTTT. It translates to CASSLGSGVSEAFF.

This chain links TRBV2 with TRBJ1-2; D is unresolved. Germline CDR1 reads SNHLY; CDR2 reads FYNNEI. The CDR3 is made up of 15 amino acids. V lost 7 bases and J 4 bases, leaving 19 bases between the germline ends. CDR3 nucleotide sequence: TGTGCCAGCACCCTCTCGAAGGAGGCTGCCTATGGCTACACCTTC. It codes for CASTLSKEAAYGYTF.

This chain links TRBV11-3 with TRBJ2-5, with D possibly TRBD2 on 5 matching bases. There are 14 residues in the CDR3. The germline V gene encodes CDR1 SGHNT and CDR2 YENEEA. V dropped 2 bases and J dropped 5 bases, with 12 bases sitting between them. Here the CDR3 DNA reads TGTGCCAGCAGCTTAAGGCTCGGGGAGGAGACCCAGTACTTC. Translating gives CASSLRLGEETQYF.

Here the CDR3 DNA reads TGTGCCAGCAGACCGGCGAACACCGGGGAGCTGTTTTTT. Its protein product is CASRPANTGELFF. The chain employs TRBV2 and TRBJ2-2; D remains unclear. The germline V and J ends were trimmed by 6 bases and 0 bases, with 5 bases remaining between them. The CDR3 is 13 amino acids. Germline loops: CDR1 SNHLY, CDR2 FYNNEI. Based on the CDR3 plus reference TRBV2 and TRBJ2-2, the full variable domain is EPEVTQTPSHQVTQMGQEVILRCVPISNHLYFYWYRQILGQKVEFLVSFYNNEISEKSEIFDDQFSVERPDGSNFTLKIRSTKLEDSAMYFCASRPANTGELFFGEGSRLTVL.

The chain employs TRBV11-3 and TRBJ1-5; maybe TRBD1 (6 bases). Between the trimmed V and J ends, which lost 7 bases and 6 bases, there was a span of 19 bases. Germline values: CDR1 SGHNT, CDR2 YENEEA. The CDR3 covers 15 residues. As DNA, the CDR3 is TGTGCCAGCAACCTCACAGGGCCATGGGGTCAGCCCCAGCATTTT. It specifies CASNLTGPWGQPQHF.

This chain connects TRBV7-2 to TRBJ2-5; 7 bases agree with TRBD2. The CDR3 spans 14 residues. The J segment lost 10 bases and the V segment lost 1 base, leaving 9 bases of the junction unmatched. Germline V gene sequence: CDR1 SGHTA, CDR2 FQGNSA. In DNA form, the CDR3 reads TGTGCCAGCAGCTTAGGACTAGCTACTCCTGGCCAGTACTTC. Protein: CASSLGLATPGQYF.

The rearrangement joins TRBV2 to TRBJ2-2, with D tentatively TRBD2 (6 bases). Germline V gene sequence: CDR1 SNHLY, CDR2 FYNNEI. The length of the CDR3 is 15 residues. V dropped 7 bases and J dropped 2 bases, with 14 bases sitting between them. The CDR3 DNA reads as TGTGCCAGCAAAGTCGGGGGAACTAACACCGGGGAGCTGTTTTTT. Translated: CASKVGGTNTGELFF.

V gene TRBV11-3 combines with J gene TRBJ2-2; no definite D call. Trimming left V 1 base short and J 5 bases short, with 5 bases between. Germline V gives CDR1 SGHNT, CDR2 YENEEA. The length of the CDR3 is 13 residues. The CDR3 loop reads CASSLVGTGELFF. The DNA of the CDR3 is TGTGCCAGCAGCTTAGTCGGGACCGGGGAGCTGTTTTTT.

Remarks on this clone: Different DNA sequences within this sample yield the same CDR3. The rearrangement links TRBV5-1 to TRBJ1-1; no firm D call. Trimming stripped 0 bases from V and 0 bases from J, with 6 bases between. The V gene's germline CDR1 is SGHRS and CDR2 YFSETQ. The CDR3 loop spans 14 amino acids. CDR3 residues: CASSLGALNTEAFF. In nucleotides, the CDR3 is TGCGCCAGCAGCTTGGGAGCATTGAACACTGAAGCTTTCTTT. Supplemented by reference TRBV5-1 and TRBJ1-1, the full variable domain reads KAGVTQTPRYLIKTRGQQVTLSCSPISGHRSVSWYQQTPGQGLQFLFEYFSETQRNKGNFPGRFSGRQFSNSRSEMNVSTLELGDSALYLCASSLGALNTEAFFGQGTRLTVV.

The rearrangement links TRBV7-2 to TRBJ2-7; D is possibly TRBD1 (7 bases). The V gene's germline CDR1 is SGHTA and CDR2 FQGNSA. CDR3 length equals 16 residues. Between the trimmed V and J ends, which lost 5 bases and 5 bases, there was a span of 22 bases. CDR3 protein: CASSPTRTGGRDEQYF. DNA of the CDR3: TGTGCCAGCAGCCCTACCAGGACAGGAGGGCGCGACGAGCAGTACTTC.

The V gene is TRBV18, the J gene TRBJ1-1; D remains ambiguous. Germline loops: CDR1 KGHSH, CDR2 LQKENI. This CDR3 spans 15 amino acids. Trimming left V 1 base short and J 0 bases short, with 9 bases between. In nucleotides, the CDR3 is TGTGCCAGCTCACCACGACGGGAGGTGAACACTGAAGCTTTCTTT. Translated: CASSPRREVNTEAFF. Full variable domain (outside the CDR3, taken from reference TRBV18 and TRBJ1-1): NAGVMQNPRHLVRRRGQEARLRCSPMKGHSHVYWYRQLPEEGLKFMVYLQKENIIDESGMPKERFSAEFPKEGPSILRIQQVVRGDSAAYFCASSPRREVNTEAFFGQGTRLTVV.

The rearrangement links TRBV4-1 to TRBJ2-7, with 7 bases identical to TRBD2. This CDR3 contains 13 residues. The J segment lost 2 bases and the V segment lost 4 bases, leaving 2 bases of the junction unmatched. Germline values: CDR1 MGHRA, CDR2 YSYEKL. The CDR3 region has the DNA TGCGCCAGCAGCCTCGGACTAGCCTACGAGCAGTACTTC. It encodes CASSLGLAYEQYF.

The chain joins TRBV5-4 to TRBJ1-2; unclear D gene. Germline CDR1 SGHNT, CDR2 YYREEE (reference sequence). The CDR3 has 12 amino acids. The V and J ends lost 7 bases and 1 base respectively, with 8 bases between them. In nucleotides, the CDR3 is TGTGCCAGCTCGTCGGTTAACTATGGCTACACCTTC. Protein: CASSSVNYGYTF.

The CDR3 protein is CSASVSGFNQPQHF. DNA of the CDR3: TGCAGCGCCTCGGTATCGGGATTCAATCAGCCCCAGCATTTT. J is TRBJ1-5 and V is TRBV29-1; D not certain. Trimming removed 7 bases from V and 3 bases from J, with 16 bases in between. The CDR3 runs 14 residues. From germline, CDR1 is SQVTM and CDR2 ANQGSEA. The complete variable domain, with remaining parts taken from reference TRBV29-1 and TRBJ1-5, reads SAVISQKPSRDICQRGTSLTIQCQVDSQVTMMFWYRQQPGQSLTLIATANQGSEATYESGFVIDKFPISRPNLTFSTLTVSNMSPEDSSIYLCSASVSGFNQPQHFGDGTRLSIL.

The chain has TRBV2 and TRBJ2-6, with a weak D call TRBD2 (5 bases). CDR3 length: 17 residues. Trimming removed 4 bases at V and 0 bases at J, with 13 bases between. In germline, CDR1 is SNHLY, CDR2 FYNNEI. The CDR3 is CASSVRVRISGANVLTF. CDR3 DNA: TGTGCCAGCAGTGTGAGGGTCCGGATCTCTGGGGCCAACGTCCTGACTTTC.

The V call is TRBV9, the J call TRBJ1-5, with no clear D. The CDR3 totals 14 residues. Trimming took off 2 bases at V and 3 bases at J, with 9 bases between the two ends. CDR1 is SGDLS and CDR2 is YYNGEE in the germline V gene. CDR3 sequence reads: CASSVSGDNQPQHF. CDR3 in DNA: TGTGCCAGCAGCGTTTCGGGAGACAATCAGCCCCAGCATTTT. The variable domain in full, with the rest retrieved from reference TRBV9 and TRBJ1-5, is DSGVTQTPKHLITATGQRVTLRCSPRSGDLSVYWYQQSLDQGLQFLIQYYNGEERAKGNILERFSAQQFPDLHSELNLSSLELGDSALYFCASSVSGDNQPQHFGDGTRLSIL.

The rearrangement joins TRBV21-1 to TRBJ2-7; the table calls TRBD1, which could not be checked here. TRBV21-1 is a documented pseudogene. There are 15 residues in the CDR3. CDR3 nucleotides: TGTGCCAGCAGCCACCCGGGACAGAGCTCCTACGAGCAGTACTTC. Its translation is CASSHPGQSSYEQYF.

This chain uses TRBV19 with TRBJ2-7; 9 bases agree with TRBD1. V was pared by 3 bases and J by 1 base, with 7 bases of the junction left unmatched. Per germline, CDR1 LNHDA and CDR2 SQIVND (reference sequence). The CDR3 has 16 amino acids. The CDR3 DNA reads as TGTGCCAGTAGTATCTTCCCCGGGACAGGGTCCTACGAGCAGTACTTC. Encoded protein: CASSIFPGTGSYEQYF.